This T cell receptor beta chain came from a study of neurological immune-mediated disorders. Study findings and constraints: The level of TCR clonal expansion was highest in patients with HTLV-1-associated myelopathy and lowest in multiple sclerosis, where it fell below the level seen in healthy controls.

The CDR3 length is 16 residues. Trimming took off 5 bases at V and 7 bases at J, with 20 bases between the two ends. The germline CDR1 and CDR2 sequences are SGHAT and FQNNGV. This clonotype came up many times. Antigen specificity is unknown. TCRdb re-derived calls from the 5' RACE reads in MiXCR, one entry per CDR3 protein. The data show under 80,000 distinct CDR3 sequences, about 9% seen once. Sample: PBMCs. The TCR sequence derives from a middle-aged man in good health. The chain carries TRBV11-2 and TRBJ1-4; TRBD1 might be the D (6 bases). Here the CDR3 DNA reads TGTGCCAGCAGCATCATCTCAGGGGCCCGTTCTGAAAAACTGTTTTTT. The encoded protein is CASSIISGARSEKLFF.